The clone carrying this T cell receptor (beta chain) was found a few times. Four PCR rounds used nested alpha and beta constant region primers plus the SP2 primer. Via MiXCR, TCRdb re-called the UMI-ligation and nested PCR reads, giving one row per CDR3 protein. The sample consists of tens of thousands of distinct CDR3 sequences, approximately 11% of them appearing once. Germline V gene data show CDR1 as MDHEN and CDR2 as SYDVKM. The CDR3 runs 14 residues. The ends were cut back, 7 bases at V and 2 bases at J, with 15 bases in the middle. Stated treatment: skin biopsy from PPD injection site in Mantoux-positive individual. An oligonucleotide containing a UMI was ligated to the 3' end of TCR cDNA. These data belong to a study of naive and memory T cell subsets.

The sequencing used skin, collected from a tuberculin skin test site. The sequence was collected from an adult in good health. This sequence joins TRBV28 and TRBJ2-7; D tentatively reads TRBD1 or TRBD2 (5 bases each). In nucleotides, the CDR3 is TGTGCCAGCAAAATAGGGGCCGGGACCTACGAGCAGTACTTC. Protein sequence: CASKIGAGTYEQYF.